The 25 T cell receptor beta chains below were found in one sample sequenced in a study of CD8 T cells in Susac syndrome. Reverse transcription of roughly 0.5 to 1 ug RNA used random hexamers. TCRdb called the immunoSEQ multiplex PCR reads again in MiXCR, with one record for every CDR3 protein. The sample includes some 150,000 distinct CDR3 sequences, 85% to 95% of them seen just once. The specimen sequenced was CD8+ T cells from PBMCs. These receptors were collected from a human donor with multiple sclerosis.

This clonotype appeared a few times. CDR3 in DNA: TGTGCCAGCAGCTTAGCACGAGGGCGGGAGCAGTACTTC. This sequence encodes CASSLARGREQYF. The chain has TRBV7-8 and TRBJ2-7; possible D gene TRBD2, 5 bases. The V and J ends lost 0 bases and 7 bases respectively, with 10 bases between them. CDR1 and CDR2 (germline): SGHVS, FQNEAQ. The CDR3 is made up of 13 amino acids.

V and J are TRBV27 and TRBJ2-5, with D tentatively TRBD2 (5 bases). The J call may be mistaken, given a closer DNA end match to TRBJ2-7. This CDR3 is built from 14 residues. CDR1 and CDR2 (germline): MNHEY, SMNVEV (reference sequence). CDR3 sequence: CASSRGGKGLEQYF. The CDR3 DNA reads as TGTGCCAGCAGTAGAGGAGGTAAGGGCCTCGAGCAGTACTTC.

This clonotype has just a few counts. The genes are TRBV12-3 or TRBV12-4 and TRBJ1-1; D is unclear. The CDR3 totals 13 residues. The V gene lost 4 bases and the J gene lost 5 bases, with 11 bases spanning the gap. CDR3: CASSYGGRTEAFF. Here the CDR3 DNA reads TGTGCCAGCAGTTATGGAGGTAGGACTGAAGCTTTCTTT.

CDR3 in DNA: TGCGCCAGCAGCCAAGAGGGCAGGCTCGAAGCTTTCTTT. Translating it yields CASSQEGRLEAFF. This rearrangement joins TRBV4-1 to TRBJ1-1; no clear D gene. The CDR3 is 13 amino acids. The germline V gene has CDR1 MGHRA and CDR2 YSYEKL. The germline V and J ends were trimmed by 0 bases and 8 bases, with 10 bases remaining between them.

The V gene is TRBV13, the J gene TRBJ2-7; 8 bases agree with TRBD1. Germline CDR1 reads PRHDT; CDR2 reads FYEKMQ (reference sequence). The CDR3 is 15 residues long. Unmatched junction bases numbered 9, after V lost 6 bases and J lost 2 bases. The CDR3 nucleotides read TGTGCCAGCAGTTCTACCAGGACAGGGACCTACGAGCAGTACTTC. Translating gives CASSSTRTGTYEQYF. The full variable domain, rest sourced from reference TRBV13 and TRBJ2-7, is AAGVIQSPRHLIKEKRETATLKCYPIPRHDTVYWYQQGPGQDPQFLISFYEKMQSDKGSIPDRFSAQQFSDYHSELNMSSLELGDSALYFCASSSTRTGTYEQYFGPGTRLTVT.

V is TRBV27 and J is TRBJ1-2; D remains unclear. The CDR3 covers 13 residues. Germline CDR1 and CDR2: MNHEY and SMNVEV (reference sequence). Trimming shortened V by 3 bases and J by 6 bases, and 11 bases separated the two germline ends. The DNA of the CDR3 is TGTGCCAGCAGTTTCGGAGGCGCGGATGGCTACACCTTC. It encodes CASSFGGADGYTF.

The chain links TRBV9 to TRBJ1-3, with D hard to call. Germline CDR1 is SGDLS and CDR2 is YYNGEE. This CDR3 has 15 residues. Trimming pared 0 bases from V and 0 bases from J, leaving 7 bases between. This CDR3 reads CASSVAGNSGNTIYF. CDR3 DNA sequence: TGTGCCAGCAGCGTAGCAGGCAACTCTGGAAACACCATATATTTT.

The rearrangement uses TRBV4-1 and TRBJ1-1, with 9 bases lining up with TRBD1. J gave up 3 bases and V 6 bases, and 11 bases lay outside the gene matches. CDR1 is MGHRA, CDR2 YSYEKL, per germline. The CDR3 extends over 16 amino acids. CDR3 nucleotide sequence: TGCGCCAGCAGTGAGTCAGGGGACAGGGCGGACACTGAAGCTTTCTTT. The encoded protein is CASSESGDRADTEAFF.

The J gene is TRBJ2-1, the V gene TRBV15, with 9 bases identical to TRBD2. Trimming took 1 base from V and 6 from J; bases not matched to a gene: 16. The V gene's germline CDR1 is LNHNV and CDR2 YYDKDF (reference sequence). The CDR3 extends over 19 amino acids. In nucleotides, the CDR3 is TGTGCCACCAGCAGAGGAGGGACTAGCAGGTCCCCGTCGGGCAATGAGCAGTTCTTC. Its protein is CATSRGGTSRSPSGNEQFF.

The V gene is TRBV9, the J gene TRBJ1-2; 7 bases line up with TRBD1. Trimming cost V 7 bases and J 7 bases; bases outside gene matches: 7. The CDR3 consists of 12 residues. The V gene's germline CDR1 is SGDLS and CDR2 YYNGEE. For the CDR3, the DNA is TGTGCCAGCCAACAGGGGTCCGGTGGCTACACCTTC. This gives the protein CASQQGSGGYTF.

This clonotype occurred a few times. The chain is built from TRBV9 and TRBJ2-1; 8 nucleotides line up with TRBD1. Germline V gene lookup returns CDR1 SGDLS and CDR2 YYNGEE. Trimming removed 3 bases from V and 0 bases from J; junction bases left unmatched: 8. The CDR3 sequence is 17 residues long. CDR3 loop: CASSGEDRVSSYNEQFF. The CDR3 nucleotides are TGTGCCAGCAGCGGAGAGGACAGGGTAAGCTCCTACAATGAGCAGTTCTTC.

The table lists this clonotype with a count of one. This chain links TRBV4-1 with TRBJ2-7; D ambiguous. The CDR3 is 14 residues long. Trimming cost V 1 base and J 2 bases, with 9 bases left between them. Germline values: CDR1 MGHRA, CDR2 YSYEKL. CDR3 residues: CASSQVAQPYEQYF. CDR3 bases: TGCGCCAGCAGCCAAGTCGCGCAGCCCTACGAGCAGTACTTC.

This chain links TRBV2 with TRBJ1-2, with no clear D. Germline lookup yields CDR1 SNHLY and CDR2 FYNNEI. Trimming pared 1 base from V and 0 bases from J, leaving 6 bases between. The CDR3 sequence is 14 residues long. CDR3 region: CASSEDRSNYGYTF. The CDR3, as DNA: TGTGCCAGCAGTGAAGACAGATCTAACTATGGCTACACCTTC.

This clonotype has only one observation. The rearrangement joins TRBV7-9 to TRBJ1-2; no firm D call. The ends were cut back, 1 base at V and 0 bases at J, with 9 bases in the middle. CDR1 and CDR2 from the germline V gene are SEHNR and FQNEAQ (reference sequence). The CDR3 has 15 amino acids. The CDR3 DNA is TGTGCCAGCAGCTTAGGCAGTCCTACTAACTATGGCTACACCTTC. Translated, it gives CASSLGSPTNYGYTF. Looking up the rest from reference TRBV7-9 and TRBJ1-2 gives the full variable domain: DTGVSQNPRHKITKRGQNVTFRCDPISEHNRLYWYRQTLGQGPEFLTYFQNEAQLEKSRLLSDRFSAERPKGSFSTLEIQRTEQGDSAMYLCASSLGSPTNYGYTFGSGTRLTVV.

V gene TRBV11-2 combines with J gene TRBJ2-3, with D unresolved. CDR1 and CDR2 from the germline V gene are SGHAT and FQNNGV. This CDR3 has 13 residues. The ends were cut back, 2 bases at V and 4 bases at J, with 7 bases in the middle. CDR3 sequence: CASSLRPSDTQYF. The CDR3 DNA reads as TGTGCCAGCAGCTTACGGCCTTCAGATACGCAGTATTTT.

V gene TRBV27 combines with J gene TRBJ2-3; either TRBD1 or TRBD2 may supply D (5 bases each). Trimming pared 4 bases from V and 8 bases from J, leaving 19 bases between. Germline loops: CDR1 MNHEY, CDR2 SMNVEV (reference sequence). CDR3 length equals 15 residues. DNA of the CDR3: TGTGCCAGCAGTTGGGACCCGGACCCTGGTGGTACGCAGTATTTT. It codes for CASSWDPDPGGTQYF.

The genes are TRBV20-1 and TRBJ1-1; D is perhaps TRBD1 (5 bases). CDR1 and CDR2 from the germline V gene are DFQATT and SNEGSKA (reference sequence). The CDR3 runs to 15 residues. V gave up 6 bases and J gave up 1 base, with 18 bases separating them. The CDR3, as DNA: TGCAGTGCATCCCTGACGGGACTTCCGAACACTGAAGCTTTCTTT. Protein: CSASLTGLPNTEAFF.

V is TRBV30 and J is TRBJ1-1; D gene ambiguous. V lost 3 bases and J 5 bases, leaving 10 bases between the germline ends. The CDR3 length is 12 residues. The germline V gene has CDR1 GTSNPN and CDR2 SVGIG (reference sequence). CDR3 nucleotides: TGTGCCTGGAGCGCTACGGTAACTGAAGCTTTCTTT. This gives the protein CAWSATVTEAFF.

The chain uses TRBV6-1 and TRBJ2-3; the D gene could be TRBD1 or TRBD2 (5 bases each). From germline, CDR1 is MNHNS and CDR2 SASEGT. Trimming cost V 2 bases and J 5 bases, with 11 bases left between them. This CDR3 contains 14 residues. DNA of the CDR3: TGTGCCAGCAGTGAACCCGCTGGGGGAGATACGCAGTATTTT. Amino acids: CASSEPAGGDTQYF.

The CDR3 is CSASITGYTF. CDR3 nucleotide sequence: TGCAGTGCTAGCATTACTGGCTACACCTTC. V usage is TRBV20-1 and J usage is TRBJ1-2; D gene unclear. V was cut by 3 bases and J by 7 bases, with 6 bases left in between. The CDR3 contains 10 residues. In germline, CDR1 is DFQATT, CDR2 SNEGSKA (reference sequence).

This clonotype appeared once. The chain has TRBV27 and TRBJ2-7; the match to TRBD1 covers 8 bases. The germline gives CDR1 MNHEY, CDR2 SMNVEV (reference sequence). The J segment lost 2 bases and the V segment lost 5 bases, leaving 2 bases of the junction unmatched. CDR3 length: 13 residues. CDR3 sequence: CASSGQGTYEQYF. As DNA, the CDR3 is TGTGCCAGCAGTGGACAGGGAACCTACGAGCAGTACTTC.

The sample holds one count of this clonotype. This CDR3 reads CASTSQTRQGCQPQHF. The CDR3 nucleotides read TGTGCCAGCACCTCCCAGACCCGACAGGGGTGTCAGCCCCAGCATTTT. The chain combines TRBV6-4 with TRBJ1-5; 8 bases match TRBD1. Germline CDR1 and CDR2: MRHNA and SNTAGT. V lost 7 bases to trimming and J lost 6 bases; unmatched junction nucleotides: 14. CDR3 length: 16 amino acids.

The rearrangement uses TRBV7-9 and TRBJ2-5, with TRBD2 matching over 12 bases. V was clipped by 5 bases and J by 7 bases; unmatched bases: 11. CDR3 length: 16 residues. Germline V lookup: CDR1 SEHNR, CDR2 FQNEAQ (reference sequence). The CDR3 loop reads CASSPPLAGGRGTQYF. In DNA form, the CDR3 reads TGTGCCAGCAGCCCCCCACTAGCGGGGGGCCGAGGGACCCAGTACTTC.

V is TRBV13 and J is TRBJ2-3; D call uncertain. The CDR3 runs to 13 residues. The V and J ends lost 5 bases and 4 bases respectively, with 10 bases between them. CDR1 is PRHDT, CDR2 FYEKMQ, per germline (reference sequence). For the CDR3, the DNA is TGTGCCAGCAGCCGTACTGGGTCAGATACGCAGTATTTT. It yields the protein CASSRTGSDTQYF. The full variable domain, with the rest looked up from reference TRBV13 and TRBJ2-3, is AAGVIQSPRHLIKEKRETATLKCYPIPRHDTVYWYQQGPGQDPQFLISFYEKMQSDKGSIPDRFSAQQFSDYHSELNMSSLELGDSALYFCASSRTGSDTQYFGPGTRLTVL.

The V and J genes are TRBV7-8 and TRBJ2-5; 9 nucleotides match TRBD1. Germline CDR1 SGHVS, CDR2 FQNEAQ. The trim removed 0 bases at V and 4 bases at J, leaving 9 bases unmatched. The CDR3 covers 17 residues. The CDR3, as DNA: TGTGCCAGCAGCTTAGCGATCCCTGGGACAGGGCGAGAGACCCAGTACTTC. Its protein product is CASSLAIPGTGRETQYF. Complete variable domain (other parts from reference TRBV7-8 and TRBJ2-5): GAGVSQSPRYKVAKRGQDVALRCDPISGHVSLFWYQQALGQGPEFLTYFQNEAQLDKSGLPSDRFFAERPEGSVSTLKIQRTQQEDSAVYLCASSLAIPGTGRETQYFGPGTRLLVL.